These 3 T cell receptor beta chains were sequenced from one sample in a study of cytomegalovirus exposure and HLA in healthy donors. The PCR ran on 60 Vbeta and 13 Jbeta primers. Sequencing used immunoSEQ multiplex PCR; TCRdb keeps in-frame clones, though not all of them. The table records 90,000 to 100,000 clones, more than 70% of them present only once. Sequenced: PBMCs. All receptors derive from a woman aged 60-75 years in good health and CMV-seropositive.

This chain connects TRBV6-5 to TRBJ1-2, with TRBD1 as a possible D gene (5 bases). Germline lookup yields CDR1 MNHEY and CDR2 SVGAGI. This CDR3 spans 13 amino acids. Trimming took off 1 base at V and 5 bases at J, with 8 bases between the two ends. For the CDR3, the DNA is TGTGCCAGCAGTTACTATGGGGGGTATGGCTACACCTTC. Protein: CASSYYGGYGYTF.

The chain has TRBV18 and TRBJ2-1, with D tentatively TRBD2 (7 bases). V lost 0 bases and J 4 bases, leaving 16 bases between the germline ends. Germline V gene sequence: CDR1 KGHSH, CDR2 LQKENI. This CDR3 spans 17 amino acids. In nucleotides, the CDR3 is TGTGCCAGCTCACCACCGTTGGGGGGGGCGCGATACAATGAGCAGTTCTTC. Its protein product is CASSPPLGGARYNEQFF. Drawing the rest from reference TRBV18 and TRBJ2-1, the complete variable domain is NAGVMQNPRHLVRRRGQEARLRCSPMKGHSHVYWYRQLPEEGLKFMVYLQKENIIDESGMPKERFSAEFPKEGPSILRIQQVVRGDSAAYFCASSPPLGGARYNEQFFGPGTRLTVL.

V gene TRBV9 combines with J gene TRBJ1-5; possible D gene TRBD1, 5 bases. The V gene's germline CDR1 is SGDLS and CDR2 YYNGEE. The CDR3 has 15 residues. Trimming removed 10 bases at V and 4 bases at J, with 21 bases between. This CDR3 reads CASNSGGEDNQPQHF. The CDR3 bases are TGTGCCTCGAACTCTGGGGGGGAGGATAATCAGCCCCAGCATTTT.